The next 20 T cell receptor beta chains were all read from a single sample in a study of blood T cell repertoires in COVID-19. Profiled with immunoSEQ multiplex PCR; TCRdb holds only in-frame clones, not every one. The sample holds hundreds of thousands of clones, about 88% seen once. Input material: peripheral blood. Every receptor here comes from a woman between 65 and 79 years old with COVID-19, enrolled during active disease.

The rearrangement links TRBV5-6 to TRBJ1-6, with TRBD1 identical over 9 bases. The germline V gene has CDR1 SGHDT and CDR2 YYEEEE. The CDR3 has 16 amino acids. With V trimmed by 6 bases and J by 9 bases, 13 bases remained unmatched. The chain's CDR3 is CASTLVTGQGASPLHF. The CDR3 DNA is TGTGCCAGCACTCTAGTAACGGGACAGGGAGCTTCACCCCTCCACTTT.

This sequence joins TRBV7-3 and TRBJ2-3, with 10 bases lining up with TRBD2. Germline loops: CDR1 SGHTA, CDR2 FQGTGA. CDR3 length equals 14 residues. The V segment lost 6 bases and the J segment 3 bases; nucleotides outside the gene matches: 3. CDR3 coding DNA: TGTGCCAGCAGACCTAGCGGGGGAACAGATACGCAGTATTTT. It encodes CASRPSGGTDTQYF.

The chain recombines TRBV3-1 (or the pseudogene TRBV3-2) with TRBJ2-7; no firm D call. The CDR3 contains 15 residues. Trimming removed 1 base at V and 2 bases at J, with 12 bases between. CDR1 is LGHDT and CDR2 is YNNKEL in the germline V gene (reference sequence). CDR3 region: CASSQGVQEPYEQYF. The CDR3, as DNA: TGTGCCAGCAGCCAAGGGGTCCAGGAACCCTACGAGCAGTACTTC.

Comments on this clone: At the DNA level, this CDR3 is encoded by other sequences in the same sample as well. V usage is TRBV6-1 and J usage is TRBJ2-2; 8 bases are shared with TRBD1. CDR3 length: 16 amino acids. Germline loops: CDR1 MNHNS, CDR2 SASEGT. Unmatched junction bases numbered 3, after V lost 2 bases and J lost 1 base. As DNA, the CDR3 is TGTGCCAGCAGTGAACAGGGGGCTCGGAACACCGGGGAGCTGTTTTTT. Its protein product is CASSEQGARNTGELFF.

This chain links TRBV27 with TRBJ2-1, with D maybe TRBD2 (5 bases). The CDR3 extends over 15 amino acids. CDR1 and CDR2 from the germline V gene are MNHEY and SMNVEV (reference sequence). V shed 8 bases and J shed 2 bases, with 16 bases lying between them. The CDR3 region is CASGTLDGTYNEQFF. DNA of the CDR3: TGTGCCAGCGGAACCCTGGACGGGACCTACAATGAGCAGTTCTTC.

CDR3 in DNA: TGCAGTGCTGCCGACAGATATGGCTACACCTTC. This translates into CSAADRYGYTF. The chain links TRBV20-1 to TRBJ1-2; D might be TRBD1 (5 bases). Trimming removed 5 bases at V and 5 bases at J, with 9 bases between. Germline lookup yields CDR1 DFQATT and CDR2 SNEGSKA (reference sequence). The length of the CDR3 is 11 residues.

The chain couples TRBV3-1 (or the pseudogene TRBV3-2) to TRBJ1-4; D uncertain. Germline CDR1 and CDR2: LGHDT and YNNKEL (reference sequence). The length of the CDR3 is 17 residues. Trimming left V 0 bases short and J 4 bases short, with 15 bases between. As DNA, the CDR3 is TGTGCCAGCAGCCAAGAATTGTCGGGAGGGTATAATGAAAAACTGTTTTTT. It translates to CASSQELSGGYNEKLFF.

The chain links TRBV24-1 to TRBJ2-7; 8 positions match TRBD1. V gave up 2 bases and J gave up 6 bases; unmatched junction bases: 11. CDR3 size: 16 residues. Germline V CDR1 and CDR2: KGHDR, SFDVKD. CDR3 amino acids: CATSDSTAGQVGEQYF. As DNA, the CDR3 is TGTGCCACCAGTGATTCCACCGCGGGACAGGTAGGCGAGCAGTACTTC.

In this sample, this clone turned up once. This chain joins TRBV19 and TRBJ1-1, with D perhaps matching TRBD1 (6 bases). Trimming cost V 8 bases and J 3 bases, with 10 bases left between them. CDR1 is LNHDA, CDR2 SQIVND, per germline (reference sequence). This CDR3 is built from 12 residues. The CDR3 DNA reads TGTGCCAGTCATCAGGGGCACACTGAAGCTTTCTTT. As protein: CASHQGHTEAFF.

The gene calls are TRBV9 and TRBJ2-3; 11 nucleotides match TRBD2. Germline-derived CDR1 and CDR2 are SGDLS and YYNGEE. This CDR3 is built from 17 residues. V dropped 3 bases and J dropped 3; count of bases not matched to a gene: 9. Here the CDR3 reads CASSAGGLADLTDTQYF. Here the CDR3 DNA reads TGTGCCAGCAGCGCTGGGGGACTAGCGGATTTAACAGATACGCAGTATTTT.

The rearrangement links TRBV12-5 to TRBJ2-7, with D perhaps matching TRBD2 (6 bases). V lost 3 bases, J lost 3 bases, and 18 bases lay in between. CDR3 size: 16 residues. Germline CDR1 and CDR2: LGHNT and FRNRAP. The CDR3 sequence: CASGFPGQRVNYEQYF. The DNA for the CDR3 is TGTGCTAGTGGTTTCCCTGGCCAGCGGGTAAACTACGAGCAGTACTTC.

V gene TRBV12-5 combines with J gene TRBJ1-2; 7 bases line up with TRBD1. This CDR3 is 14 amino acids long. V trimming: 7 bases; J trimming: 5 bases; junction bases outside the gene matches: 10. CDR1 is LGHNT, CDR2 FRNRAP, per germline. Here the CDR3 reads CASVRGQEHYGYTF. The DNA for the CDR3 is TGTGCTAGTGTCAGAGGACAGGAGCATTATGGCTACACCTTC. Combining the CDR3 with reference TRBV12-5 and TRBJ1-2 gives the whole variable domain DARVTQTPRHKVTEMGQEVTMRCQPILGHNTVFWYRQTMMQGLELLAYFRNRAPLDDSGMPKDRFSAEMPDATLATLKIQPSEPRDSAVYFCASVRGQEHYGYTFGSGTRLTVV.

The rearrangement uses TRBV7-8 and TRBJ2-7, with a tentative D call TRBD2 (5 bases). CDR1 and CDR2 (germline): SGHVS, FQNEAQ. This CDR3 is built from 16 residues. V was pared by 1 base and J by 3 bases, with 16 bases between. The CDR3 coding sequence is TGTGCCAGCAGCTTAGGCGCTTCGGTGACTATCTACGAGCAGTACTTC. Protein product: CASSLGASVTIYEQYF.

The chain employs TRBV19 and TRBJ1-1, with TRBD1 matching 7 bases. With V trimmed by 3 bases and J by 6 bases, 10 bases remained unmatched. The CDR3 loop spans 15 amino acids. The germline gives CDR1 LNHDA, CDR2 SQIVND (reference sequence). In nucleotides, the CDR3 is TGTGCCAGTAGTATTACCGGCAGGGGGGACTCTGAAGCTTTCTTT. This translates into CASSITGRGDSEAFF.

J is TRBJ2-1 and V is TRBV5-8; 7 nucleotides align to TRBD2. The germline gives CDR1 SGHTS, CDR2 YDEGEE. The CDR3 contains 15 residues. Losses at the gene ends were 0 bases for V and 4 bases for J; bases not matched to a gene: 4. The CDR3 is CASSLATSRYNEQFF. The DNA of the CDR3 is TGTGCCAGCAGCTTGGCGACTAGCAGATACAATGAGCAGTTCTTC.

The chain carries TRBV12-3 or TRBV12-4 and TRBJ2-1, with D maybe TRBD1 (7 bases). Trimming took off 5 bases at V and 10 bases at J, with 15 bases between the two ends. The CDR3 consists of 13 residues. CDR3 sequence (DNA): TGTGCCAGCAGTCAGGGGGGCCAAGGGGAGCAGTTCTTC. This encodes CASSQGGQGEQFF.

This clone was counted a single time. This chain uses TRBV9 with TRBJ2-1; D is possibly TRBD2 (7 bases). Trimming took off 1 base at V and 8 bases at J, with 19 bases between the two ends. CDR3 size: 16 residues. The germline gives CDR1 SGDLS, CDR2 YYNGEE. CDR3 region: CASSVLDAGAIDEQFF. The CDR3 nucleotides are TGTGCCAGCAGCGTACTTGATGCGGGGGCTATCGATGAGCAGTTCTTC.

V gene TRBV10-3 combines with J gene TRBJ1-3; unclear D gene. This CDR3 has 15 residues. V was cut by 4 bases and J by 2 bases, with 12 bases left in between. CDR1 is ENHRY, CDR2 SYGVKD, per germline. The CDR3 is CAISALGYAGNTIYF. CDR3 bases: TGTGCCATCAGTGCACTCGGTTATGCTGGAAACACCATATATTTT.

The rearrangement links TRBV10-2 to TRBJ1-1, with 8 bases matching TRBD1. The CDR3 length is 15 residues. V lost 6 bases, J lost 0 bases, and 6 bases stayed unmatched. Germline V lookup: CDR1 WSHSY, CDR2 SAAADI. In DNA form, the CDR3 reads TGCGCCAGCAGGAGCGGACAGGGAGTGAACACTGAAGCTTTCTTT. Translating it yields CASRSGQGVNTEAFF.

This clone was observed a few times. The CDR3 region has the DNA TGTGCCAGCAGCCAAGGAGTATGGTCAGGTTCTTTTGAAGCTTTCTTT. This sequence encodes CASSQGVWSGSFEAFF. The chain couples TRBV14 to TRBJ1-1, with D hard to call. CDR1 and CDR2 from the germline V gene are SGHDN and FVKESK. The CDR3 loop spans 16 amino acids. V dropped 1 base and J dropped 7 bases, with 19 bases sitting between them.